This record covers a single T cell receptor beta chain. Its recognized antigen is unknown. No quality values exist for individual bases; no much larger clone is one base distant. Per the publication, the time point label means: pre-treatment baseline. Blood samples were collected before treatment (T0) and at week 3 (W3), after the first cycle of checkpoint blockade. Except for two patients with rapid clinical progression, response was assessed 12 weeks after the first infusion by RECIST 1.1; disease control meant complete response, partial response or stable disease. Patients with prior systemic cancer treatment, concomitant immunosuppressant therapy or synchronous other active malignancies were excluded. Bulk PBMC and plasma cell-free DNA were both sequenced for TCR beta so that circulating cells and T cell turnover could be tracked. Lymphoprep and SepMate tubes were used to isolate PBMC from blood, and red cell lysis was then performed. DNA from PBMC and sorted T cell subsets was extracted with QIAamp DNA Blood Mini kits.

This record belongs to a study of blood T cell dynamics during melanoma immunotherapy (TCRdb year 2020). About the study as a whole: The patients had metastatic melanoma and were given first-line pembrolizumab or nivolumab plus ipilimumab as standard of care in the United Kingdom. To find early correlates of response, peripheral T cell receptor repertoires were profiled in metastatic melanoma patients before and after one cycle of checkpoint inhibitor therapy. The training cohort consisted of consecutive patients, while an additional independent group of patients from the same centre was pooled to form an external validation set. The paper as a whole reports these results and caveats: Whether the T cell clones driving repertoire changes were melanoma-specific or reflected general immune activation could not be determined in the study. Unlike progressors, patients who went on to achieve disease control showed a bifurcated reorganization of the PBMC repertoire at W3, with either increased clonality or increased diversity. The relatively small sample size was acknowledged as potentially limiting generalization of the results.

The cysteine opens and the phenylalanine closes a CDR3 of 13 amino acids. Left in the record is the CDR3 DNA by itself, 39 bases read in frame from the first base. V is clipped by 5 bases and J by 11 bases, and the sequence between their germline boundaries is 16 bases long. The germline V gene supplies CDR1 SGHTA and CDR2 FQGNSA. For every bulk PBMC sample, a fixed 350 ng of DNA was loaded. The immunoSEQ TCRb Assay kit was used according to manufacturer instructions to amplify TCR beta CDR3 sequences from genomic DNA. The KAPA Library Quantification Kit for Illumina platforms was used to quantify pooled libraries by qPCR. Pooled libraries were clustered at roughly 0.55-1.2 pM and sequenced on an Illumina NextSeq 500. Per the original workflow: Analysis of the TCR data relied on immunoSEQ ANALYZER and the R LymphoSeq package. A rearrangement efficiency score was calculated as productive divided by the sum of productive and non-productive CDR3 sequences. Clonality was measured with the Gini coefficient and diversity with the Renyi index at alpha=1, compared pairwise between timepoints within each patient. Clonal relatedness used an edit distance of 3, and repertoire similarity used the Bhattacharyya coefficient, both computed in LymphoSeq. Linear discriminant analysis on week-3 changes in clonality and diversity was built with the R MASS and caret packages to classify response. TCRdb carries this immuneACCESS record with in-frame sequences only. Its versions omit some clonotypes, under half of them owing to an unresolved V gene in the studies checked, with the rest unexplained. That table gives V, J and clone size, and the DNA gave D and trimming. For this sample there are some 20,000 clones; just under 90% appear just once. The top ten constitute roughly 1.2% of the sample.

This sequence originates from a human donor with melanoma. Sample: blood, taken from a patient treated with checkpoint blockade. This chain joins TRBV7-2 to TRBJ2-1; the D call is possibly TRBD1 or TRBD2, each sharing 7 bases. The CDR3 corresponds to CASSPRGGAKQFF. The nucleotide sequence is TGTGCCAGCAGCCCCAGGGGGGGCGCTAAGCAGTTCTTC.